This T cell receptor (beta chain) appears in the sequencing data of a study of blood T cell repertoires in COVID-19. About the research overall: The origin of the acute and convalescent COVID-19 samples was the United States, Italy and Spain. The analysed material was cDNA or gDNA that came from T cells, B-cell-depleted T cells, or PBMCs.

The CDR3 spans 15 residues. CDR1 is SGHRS, CDR2 YFSETQ, per germline. Unmatched junction bases numbered 6, after V lost 0 bases and J lost 4 bases. As processed by the authors: Nucleated cell counts were estimated from reference gene primer amplification. TCRdb's table, derived via immunoSEQ multiplex PCR, lists solely in-frame clones and lacks some. V and J calls plus clone size are reproduced from that table; the DNA served to infer D and trimming. The sample has roughly 62,000 clones, nearly 80% seen once; the top ten hold less than 30%. This receptor was identified in a human donor in a cohort sampled during active COVID-19. The chain recombines TRBV5-1 with TRBJ1-2; 7 bases are shared with TRBD1. Sequencing used peripheral blood. As DNA, the CDR3 is TGCGCCAGCAGCTTGGAGGGGGCCTTATCCTATGGCTACACCTTC. Translated: CASSLEGALSYGYTF.